Each of the 11 T cell receptor beta chains below was sequenced from the same sample in a study of CDR3 diversity in severe acne. TCRdb independently ran MiXCR on the PCR reads; one entry per CDR3 protein. Of about 85,000 distinct CDR3 sequences listed, approximately 52% were seen once; the top ten hold around 10%. The sequenced sample consisted of blood. Source of these receptors: a male donor in good health, serving as a control.

The rearrangement uses TRBV7-2 and TRBJ2-2; no definite D call. Looked up from germline, CDR1 is SGHTA and CDR2 is FQGNSA. V lost 4 bases and J lost 10, with 10 bases in between. This CDR3 region has 12 residues. The CDR3 loop is CASSSVTQELFF. The CDR3 coding sequence is TGTGCCAGCAGCTCTGTGACCCAGGAGCTGTTTTTT.

The genes are TRBV20-1 and TRBJ2-7; the match to TRBD2 covers 10 bases. V gave up 0 bases and J gave up 3 bases; unmatched junction bases: 2. Germline V gene sequence: CDR1 DFQATT, CDR2 SNEGSKA (reference sequence). The CDR3 has 14 amino acids. CDR3 sequence reads: CSARDPSGSYEQYF. CDR3 coding DNA: TGCAGTGCTAGAGATCCTAGCGGGAGCTACGAGCAGTACTTC.

This clonotype was picked up a small number of times. The chain recombines TRBV24-1 with TRBJ1-1; 8 nucleotides align to TRBD1. This CDR3 region has 16 residues. V lost 4 bases to trimming and J lost 5 bases; unmatched junction nucleotides: 11. Germline-derived CDR1 and CDR2 are KGHDR and SFDVKD. CDR3 sequence (DNA): TGTGCCACCAGTGACTCCGGGACAGGTAAAGGAACTGAAGCTTTCTTT. Translated, it gives CATSDSGTGKGTEAFF.

In this sample, this clonotype turned up once. The limits of the CDR3 on the DNA are not certain, so only TCRdb's listed CDR3 is given. This sequence joins TRBV5-5 and TRBJ2-1; the table assigns TRBD2, which was not confirmed against the DNA. Germline V gene lookup returns CDR1 SGHKS and CDR2 YYEKEE (reference sequence). 22 amino acids form the CDR3, both terminal residues included. CDR3 sequence: CASSPGGVVETQYFGPSNEQFF.

By sample share, this clonotype is medium-sized (0.01 to 0.1%). V is TRBV20-1 and J is TRBJ2-5; D is uncertain. The CDR3 is made up of 10 amino acids. CDR1 is DFQATT and CDR2 is SNEGSKA in the germline V gene (reference sequence). Trimming took off 7 bases at V and 7 bases at J, with 10 bases between the two ends. CDR3 DNA sequence: TGCAGTGGAGGTGAAGCGACCCAGTACTTC. Its protein is CSGGEATQYF.

In its sample, this clonotype is medium-sized. The rearrangement uses TRBV4-2 and TRBJ2-7; TRBD2 agrees at 10 bases. Germline V CDR1 and CDR2: LGHNA, YNFKEQ. Germline trimming cut 6 bases from V and 1 base from J; bases unmatched to any gene: 3. The CDR3 totals 14 residues. The chain's CDR3 is CASSTSGVSYEQYF. Here the CDR3 DNA reads TGTGCCAGCAGTACTAGCGGGGTATCCTACGAGCAGTACTTC.

The chain combines TRBV15 with TRBJ2-7, with D unresolved. Trimming cost V 1 base and J 7 bases, with 8 bases left between them. Germline-derived CDR1 and CDR2 are LNHNV and YYDKDF (reference sequence). The CDR3 covers 12 residues. CDR3 nucleotide sequence: TGTGCCACCAGCAGAGGAAGAGGAGAGCAGTACTTC. Translating gives CATSRGRGEQYF. The full variable domain, rest sourced from reference TRBV15 and TRBJ2-7, is DAMVIQNPRYQVTQFGKPVTLSCSQTLNHNVMYWYQQKSSQAPKLLFHYYDKDFNNEADTPDNFQSRRPNTSFCFLDIRSPGLGDTAMYLCATSRGRGEQYFGPGTRLTVT.

This clonotype was seen many times. The chain is built from TRBV19 and TRBJ2-2, with D possibly being TRBD1 (7 bases). The CDR3 has 15 residues. Germline values: CDR1 LNHDA, CDR2 SQIVND (reference sequence). The V end was cut by 6 bases, the J end by 6 bases, with 17 bases between. The chain's CDR3 is CASSSTGAGPGELFF. CDR3 in DNA: TGTGCCAGTAGCTCCACAGGGGCGGGACCCGGGGAGCTGTTTTTT.

The genes are TRBV4-1 and TRBJ1-6, with D unclear. The V gene's germline CDR1 is MGHRA and CDR2 YSYEKL. V shed 5 bases and J shed 7 bases, with 12 bases lying between them. CDR3 length: 14 amino acids. DNA for the CDR3: TGCGCCAGCAGCTACCCGCTCGGGAATTCACCCCTCCACTTT. It specifies CASSYPLGNSPLHF.

The genes are TRBV6-5 and TRBJ2-7; TRBD1 aligns across 7 bases. The V gene end was trimmed by 6 bases and the J gene end by 5 bases; junction bases not matched to a gene: 13. The CDR3 spans 15 residues. Germline CDR1 is MNHEY and CDR2 is SVGAGI. The CDR3 loop is CASSHPSGGWNEQYF. The CDR3 DNA sequence: TGTGCCAGCAGCCATCCCTCAGGGGGTTGGAACGAGCAGTACTTC.

The chain links TRBV11-2 to TRBJ2-3; D unclear. CDR3 size: 12 residues. V lost 1 base, J lost 11 bases, and 10 bases lay in between. Germline CDR1 SGHAT, CDR2 FQNNGV. CDR3 sequence reads: CASSLGVGEQYF. Written as DNA, the CDR3 is TGTGCCAGCAGCTTAGGAGTTGGGGAGCAGTATTTT.